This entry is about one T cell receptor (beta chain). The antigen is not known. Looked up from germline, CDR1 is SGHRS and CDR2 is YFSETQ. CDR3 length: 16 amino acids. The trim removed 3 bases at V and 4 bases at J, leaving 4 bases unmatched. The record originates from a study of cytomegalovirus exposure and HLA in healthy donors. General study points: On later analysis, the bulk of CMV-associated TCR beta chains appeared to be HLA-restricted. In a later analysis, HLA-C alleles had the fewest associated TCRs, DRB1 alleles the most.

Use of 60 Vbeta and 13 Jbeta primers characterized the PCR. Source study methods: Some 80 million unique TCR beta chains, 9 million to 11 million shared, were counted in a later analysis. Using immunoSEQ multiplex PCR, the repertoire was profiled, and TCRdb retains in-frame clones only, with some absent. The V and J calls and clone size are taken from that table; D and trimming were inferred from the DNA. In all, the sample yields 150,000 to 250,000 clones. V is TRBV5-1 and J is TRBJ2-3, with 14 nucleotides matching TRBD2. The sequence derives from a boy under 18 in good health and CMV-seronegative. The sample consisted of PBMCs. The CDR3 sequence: CASSSGLAGAADTQYF. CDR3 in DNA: TGCGCCAGCAGCTCGGGACTAGCGGGGGCCGCAGATACGCAGTATTTT.